These T cell receptor beta chains were read from a single sample in a study of blood T cells in healthy people across ages. MiXCR, applied by TCRdb to the 5' RACE reads, yields one record per CDR3 protein. The sample lists about 1.6 million distinct CDR3 sequences, about 31% occurring once. The sample comprised blood. These TCRs come from a woman aged 25 to 39 in good health. Both conserved end residues are part of each CDR3. Fields, in order: CDR3 length, J gene, D gene, clone size, V gene, CDR3 protein, CDR3 DNA. The D gene is left open where the match is weak. Size values are once, few and many counts, or a class for expanded clones, and some rows have none.

CDR3 length: 13; J gene: TRBJ1-1; D gene: NA; clone size: few; V gene: TRBV12-5; CDR3 protein: CASGYGENTEAFF; CDR3 DNA: TGTGCTAGTGGTTACGGGGAGAACACTGAAGCTTTCTTT
CDR3 length: 15; J gene: TRBJ2-7; D gene: NA; clone size: few; V gene: TRBV18; CDR3 protein: CASSPSFQDSYEQYF; CDR3 DNA: TGTGCCAGCTCACCCTCGTTTCAGGACTCCTACGAGCAGTACTTC
CDR3 length: 14; J gene: TRBJ2-1; D gene: NA; clone size: few; V gene: TRBV11-2; CDR3 protein: CASSPERSYNEQFF; CDR3 DNA: TGTGCCAGCAGTCCGGAACGATCCTACAATGAGCAGTTCTTC
CDR3 length: 14; J gene: TRBJ2-1; D gene: NA; clone size: few; V gene: TRBV20-1; CDR3 protein: CSAKRRSSYNEQFF; CDR3 DNA: TGCAGTGCTAAGCGGAGGAGCTCCTACAATGAGCAGTTCTTC
CDR3 length: 15; J gene: TRBJ2-5; D gene: NA; clone size: NA; V gene: TRBV7-9; CDR3 protein: CASSKKQGLGETQYF; CDR3 DNA: TGTGCCAGCAGCAAGAAACAGGGTCTTGGAGAGACCCAGTACTTC
CDR3 length: 14; J gene: TRBJ2-1; D gene: NA; clone size: many; V gene: TRBV29-1; CDR3 protein: CSAAMAPVGNEQFF; CDR3 DNA: TGCAGCGCTGCCATGGCCCCAGTAGGCAATGAGCAGTTCTTC
CDR3 length: 16; J gene: TRBJ2-3; D gene: TRBD2; clone size: once; V gene: TRBV3-1; CDR3 protein: CASSRATGLTIDTQYF; CDR3 DNA: TGTGCCAGCAGCCGGGCTACGGGACTAACAATAGATACGCAGTATTTT
CDR3 length: 13; J gene: TRBJ2-4; D gene: TRBD1; clone size: NA; V gene: TRBV11-2; CDR3 protein: CASSFGQGNIQYF; CDR3 DNA: TGTGCCAGCAGCTTCGGACAGGGAAACATTCAGTACTTC
CDR3 length: 13; J gene: TRBJ2-1; D gene: NA; clone size: NA; V gene: TRBV5-1; CDR3 protein: CASAEDHGYEQFF; CDR3 DNA: TGCGCCAGCGCAGAGGATCATGGCTATGAGCAGTTCTTC
CDR3 length: 14; J gene: TRBJ2-7; D gene: NA; clone size: NA; V gene: TRBV27; CDR3 protein: CASSSLTAIYEQYF; CDR3 DNA: TGTGCCAGCAGTTCATTGACAGCGATCTACGAGCAGTACTTC
CDR3 length: 14; J gene: TRBJ2-7; D gene: TRBD1; clone size: NA; V gene: TRBV5-1; CDR3 protein: CASSLGQEAYEQYF; CDR3 DNA: TGCGCCAGCAGCCTGGGACAGGAGGCCTACGAGCAGTACTTC
CDR3 length: 14; J gene: TRBJ2-7; D gene: NA; clone size: few; V gene: TRBV11-2; CDR3 protein: CASSLNLQDYEQYF; CDR3 DNA: TGTGCCAGCAGCTTAAATCTTCAAGACTACGAGCAGTACTTC
CDR3 length: 16; J gene: TRBJ1-1; D gene: NA; clone size: few; V gene: TRBV7-9; CDR3 protein: CASSLRRSGLNTEAFF; CDR3 DNA: TGTGCCAGCAGCCTGCGGAGGTCTGGTCTGAACACTGAAGCTTTCTTT
CDR3 length: 12; J gene: TRBJ2-1; D gene: NA; clone size: NA; V gene: TRBV7-6; CDR3 protein: CASSQNRREQFF; CDR3 DNA: TGTGCCAGCAGCCAAAATAGGCGGGAGCAGTTCTTC
CDR3 length: 15; J gene: TRBJ2-3; D gene: TRBD2; clone size: NA; V gene: TRBV6-5; CDR3 protein: CASSYSGTSGTPRYF; CDR3 DNA: TGTGCCAGCAGTTACTCGGGGACTAGCGGGACCCCCAGGTATTTT
CDR3 length: 15; J gene: TRBJ2-3; D gene: NA; clone size: NA; V gene: TRBV2; CDR3 protein: CASSGGLGNTDTQYF; CDR3 DNA: TGTGCCAGCAGTGGGGGACTGGGGAACACAGATACGCAGTATTTT
CDR3 length: 13; J gene: TRBJ1-2; D gene: NA; clone size: NA; V gene: TRBV20-1; CDR3 protein: CSARRPGDYGYTF; CDR3 DNA: TGCAGTGCTAGACGGCCAGGGGACTATGGCTACACCTTC
CDR3 length: 15; J gene: TRBJ2-5; D gene: TRBD1; clone size: few; V gene: TRBV28; CDR3 protein: CASSLNRGRQETQYF; CDR3 DNA: TGTGCCAGCAGTTTAAACAGGGGGCGGCAAGAGACCCAGTACTTC
CDR3 length: 18; J gene: TRBJ2-5; D gene: TRBD2; clone size: NA; V gene: TRBV20-1; CDR3 protein: CSARATSGRTSVQETQYF; CDR3 DNA: TGCAGTGCTAGAGCGACTTCTGGAAGGACTAGCGTACAAGAGACCCAGTACTTC
CDR3 length: 15; J gene: TRBJ2-2; D gene: TRBD2; clone size: NA; V gene: TRBV25-1; CDR3 protein: CASRDSGSFTGELFF; CDR3 DNA: TGTGCCAGCAGGGATAGCGGGAGTTTCACCGGGGAGCTGTTTTTT
CDR3 length: 15; J gene: TRBJ2-1; D gene: TRBD2; clone size: many; V gene: TRBV29-1; CDR3 protein: CSVEASGSAYNEQFF; CDR3 DNA: TGCAGCGTTGAAGCTAGCGGGAGTGCCTACAATGAGCAGTTCTTC
CDR3 length: 13; J gene: TRBJ1-1; D gene: NA; clone size: NA; V gene: TRBV20-1; CDR3 protein: CSAARLMNTEAFF; CDR3 DNA: TGCAGTGCAGCCAGGTTGATGAACACTGAAGCTTTCTTT
CDR3 length: 11; J gene: TRBJ2-1; D gene: NA; clone size: few; V gene: TRBV6-4; CDR3 protein: CASSDRNEQFF; CDR3 DNA: TGTGCCAGCAGTGATAGAAATGAGCAGTTCTTC
CDR3 length: 17; J gene: TRBJ1-1; D gene: TRBD1; clone size: NA; V gene: TRBV18; CDR3 protein: CASSLFGTGGQGTEAFF; CDR3 DNA: TGTGCCAGCTCACTGTTTGGGACAGGGGGCCAAGGGACTGAAGCTTTCTTT
CDR3 length: 11; J gene: TRBJ2-5; D gene: NA; clone size: NA; V gene: TRBV29-1; CDR3 protein: CSVDDGCKQYF; CDR3 DNA: TGCAGCGTTGACGACGGGTGCAAGCAGTACTTC
CDR3 length: 12; J gene: TRBJ2-5; D gene: TRBD1; clone size: NA; V gene: TRBV10-2; CDR3 protein: CASSGQGKTQYF; CDR3 DNA: TGCGCCAGCAGCGGACAGGGAAAGACCCAGTACTTC
CDR3 length: 16; J gene: TRBJ2-1; D gene: NA; clone size: NA; V gene: TRBV6-1; CDR3 protein: CASVHLLAQSYNEQFF; CDR3 DNA: TGTGCCAGCGTCCACCTTCTAGCGCAATCCTACAATGAGCAGTTCTTC
CDR3 length: 15; J gene: TRBJ2-1; D gene: NA; clone size: few; V gene: TRBV7-9; CDR3 protein: CASSLGTLEVNEQFF; CDR3 DNA: TGTGCCAGCAGCTTAGGAACTCTCGAGGTGAATGAGCAGTTCTTC
CDR3 length: 15; J gene: TRBJ2-5; D gene: TRBD2; clone size: many; V gene: TRBV12-3/TRBV12-4; CDR3 protein: CASSLTSGLKETQYF; CDR3 DNA: TGTGCCAGCAGTCTGACTAGCGGGCTCAAAGAGACCCAGTACTTC
CDR3 length: 16; J gene: TRBJ2-3; D gene: NA; clone size: NA; V gene: TRBV7-8; CDR3 protein: CVSSFSVGLSTDTQYF; CDR3 DNA: TGTGTCAGCAGCTTTTCAGTCGGACTAAGCACAGATACGCAGTATTTT
CDR3 length: 14; J gene: TRBJ2-7; D gene: NA; clone size: NA; V gene: TRBV20-1; CDR3 protein: CSARYSGTSYEQYF; CDR3 DNA: TGCAGTGCTAGATACAGCGGAACATCCTACGAGCAGTACTTC
CDR3 length: 13; J gene: TRBJ2-3; D gene: NA; clone size: few; V gene: TRBV7-9; CDR3 protein: CASSLDQTVTQYF; CDR3 DNA: TGTGCCAGCAGCTTAGATCAGACGGTTACGCAGTATTTT
CDR3 length: 15; J gene: TRBJ2-4; D gene: NA; clone size: once; V gene: TRBV7-2; CDR3 protein: CASSLDASSQNIQYF; CDR3 DNA: TGTGCCAGCAGCCTCGATGCATCGAGTCAAAACATTCAGTACTTC
CDR3 length: 17; J gene: TRBJ2-1; D gene: TRBD2; clone size: NA; V gene: TRBV7-2; CDR3 protein: CASSPTGTSGSMGEQFF; CDR3 DNA: TGTGCCAGCAGCCCGACCGGGACTAGCGGGAGTATGGGTGAGCAGTTCTTC
CDR3 length: 15; J gene: TRBJ2-1; D gene: TRBD2; clone size: few; V gene: TRBV5-1; CDR3 protein: CASSLAAGAAHEQFF; CDR3 DNA: TGCGCCAGCAGCTTGGCGGCGGGAGCAGCTCATGAGCAGTTCTTC
CDR3 length: 13; J gene: TRBJ2-3; D gene: NA; clone size: NA; V gene: TRBV12-3/TRBV12-4; CDR3 protein: CASREGGADAQYF; CDR3 DNA: TGTGCCAGCAGGGAGGGAGGAGCAGATGCGCAGTATTTT
CDR3 length: 12; J gene: TRBJ2-3; D gene: NA; clone size: few; V gene: TRBV25-1; CDR3 protein: CASRGYADTQYF; CDR3 DNA: TGTGCCAGCCGGGGTTATGCAGATACGCAGTATTTT
CDR3 length: 16; J gene: TRBJ2-1; D gene: TRBD2; clone size: few; V gene: TRBV4-1; CDR3 protein: CAGSPAGLAVVSEQFF; CDR3 DNA: TGCGCCGGCAGCCCCGCGGGACTAGCGGTTGTAAGTGAGCAGTTCTTC
CDR3 length: 14; J gene: TRBJ2-1; D gene: NA; clone size: NA; V gene: TRBV3-1; CDR3 protein: CASSQGYPTSEQFF; CDR3 DNA: TGTGCCAGCAGCCAGGGCTACCCGACGTCGGAGCAGTTCTTC
CDR3 length: 15; J gene: TRBJ2-1; D gene: TRBD2; clone size: NA; V gene: TRBV12-3/TRBV12-4; CDR3 protein: CACCLGGSSYNEQFF; CDR3 DNA: TGTGCCTGCTGTCTGGGGGGGAGCTCCTACAATGAGCAGTTCTTC
CDR3 length: 15; J gene: TRBJ2-1; D gene: NA; clone size: many; V gene: TRBV6-1; CDR3 protein: CASSLGGNLYNEQFF; CDR3 DNA: TGTGCCAGCAGTCTCGGGGGTAACCTCTACAATGAGCAGTTCTTC
CDR3 length: 14; J gene: TRBJ2-7; D gene: TRBD1; clone size: few; V gene: TRBV28; CDR3 protein: CASSLARTGYEQYF; CDR3 DNA: TGTGCCAGCAGCTTAGCCAGGACAGGGTACGAGCAGTACTTC
CDR3 length: 15; J gene: TRBJ1-6; D gene: NA; clone size: NA; V gene: TRBV28; CDR3 protein: CASSFQTGGSSPLHF; CDR3 DNA: TGTGCCAGCAGTTTCCAGACAGGCGGGAGTTCACCCCTCCACTTT
CDR3 length: 12; J gene: TRBJ1-5; D gene: NA; clone size: NA; V gene: TRBV7-9; CDR3 protein: CASSYLNQPQHF; CDR3 DNA: TGTGCCAGCAGCTACTTAAATCAGCCCCAGCATTTT
CDR3 length: 15; J gene: TRBJ2-1; D gene: NA; clone size: NA; V gene: TRBV9; CDR3 protein: CASTTAVGIGNEQFF; CDR3 DNA: TGTGCCAGCACAACTGCGGTAGGGATTGGGAATGAGCAGTTCTTC
CDR3 length: 14; J gene: TRBJ2-3; D gene: NA; clone size: NA; V gene: TRBV9; CDR3 protein: CASSVRERTDTQYF; CDR3 DNA: TGTGCCAGCAGCGTAAGGGAGAGGACAGATACGCAGTATTTT
CDR3 length: 12; J gene: TRBJ2-7; D gene: NA; clone size: NA; V gene: TRBV18; CDR3 protein: CASSPATREQYF; CDR3 DNA: TGTGCCAGCTCACCGGCTACGAGGGAGCAGTACTTC
CDR3 length: 14; J gene: TRBJ2-1; D gene: NA; clone size: NA; V gene: TRBV18; CDR3 protein: CASSLKALMNEQFF; CDR3 DNA: TGTGCCAGCTCCCTAAAGGCTCTTATGAATGAGCAGTTCTTC
CDR3 length: 13; J gene: TRBJ1-1; D gene: NA; clone size: few; V gene: TRBV10-3; CDR3 protein: CAITPRGNTEAFF; CDR3 DNA: TGTGCCATCACTCCAAGGGGTAACACTGAAGCTTTCTTT
CDR3 length: 10; J gene: TRBJ2-1; D gene: NA; clone size: once; V gene: TRBV29-1; CDR3 protein: CSARMDERFF; CDR3 DNA: TGCAGCGCCAGGATGGATGAGCGGTTCTTC
CDR3 length: 14; J gene: TRBJ2-3; D gene: NA; clone size: NA; V gene: TRBV5-1; CDR3 protein: CASTPTPTTDTQYF; CDR3 DNA: TGCGCCAGCACGCCCACCCCAACGACAGATACGCAGTATTTT
CDR3 length: 12; J gene: TRBJ1-2; D gene: NA; clone size: NA; V gene: TRBV3-1; CDR3 protein: CASSQVSRGYTF; CDR3 DNA: TGTGCCAGCAGCCAAGTGAGCCGGGGCTACACCTTC